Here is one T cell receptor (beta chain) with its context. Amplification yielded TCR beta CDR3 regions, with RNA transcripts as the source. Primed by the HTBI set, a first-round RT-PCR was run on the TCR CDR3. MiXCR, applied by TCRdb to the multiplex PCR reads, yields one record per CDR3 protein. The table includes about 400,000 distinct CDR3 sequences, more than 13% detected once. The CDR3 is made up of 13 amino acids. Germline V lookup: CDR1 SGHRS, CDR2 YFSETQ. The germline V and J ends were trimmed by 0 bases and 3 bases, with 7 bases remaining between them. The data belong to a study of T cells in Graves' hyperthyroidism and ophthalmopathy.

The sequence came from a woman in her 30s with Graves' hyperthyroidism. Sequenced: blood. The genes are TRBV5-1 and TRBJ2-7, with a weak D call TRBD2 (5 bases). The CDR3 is CASSLGGFYEQYF. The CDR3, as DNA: TGCGCCAGCAGCTTGGGCGGGTTCTACGAGCAGTACTTC.